This T cell receptor (beta chain) is from a study of CD8+CD57+ T cells in acquired aplastic anemia. Across the study: Recorded DNA amounts for sorted CD4+ and CD8+ cells had an average of around 3 ug. Study-level findings and limits: Roughly 30 CD8+ CDR3 sequences occurred in both the patients and the controls.

To note about this clonotype: Its matching antigen is unknown.

V lost 4 bases, J lost 0 bases, and 20 bases lay in between. The CDR3 consists of 18 residues. Profiles of TCR beta VDJ and CDR3 were generated from a genomic DNA template. From the reads, TCRdb called clonotypes with MiXCR, one entry per CDR3 protein. The sample consists of 450,000 to 600,000 distinct CDR3 sequences, about a third of them appearing once. Sequenced patients had shown CD8+CD57+ cell expansion by flow cytometry. Sampling of blood occurred while the patients had still received no therapy. Sequencing was performed on sorted CD4+, CD8+, or CD8+CD57+ T cells (not recorded which) from PBMCs. The source is a human donor with aplastic anemia. The chain has TRBV12-3 or TRBV12-4 and TRBJ2-3, with D possibly TRBD1 on 7 matching bases. The CDR3 here is CASSSYRGGRASTDTQYF. In DNA form, the CDR3 reads TGTGCCAGCAGTTCTTACAGGGGAGGAAGGGCCAGCACAGATACGCAGTATTTT.